One and the same sample provided the 9 T cell receptor beta chains below, sequenced in a study of post-analysis software for immune sequencing data. TCR beta cDNA libraries had unique molecular identifiers. TCRdb processed the PCR reads anew with MiXCR; each CDR3 protein has one entry. The sample carries some 370,000 distinct CDR3 sequences, roughly 35% recorded once. Their antigen targets remain unknown. Overall study findings and caveats: Comparison of patients with controls showed about 5 TRBV segments more frequent in patients, TRBV5-6, TRBV5-1 and TRBV20-1 among them.

The sample consisted of blood. The receptor source for this set is a girl between 5 and 17 years old with multiple sclerosis.

V is TRBV10-3 and J is TRBJ1-1, with D uncertain. In germline, CDR1 is ENHRY, CDR2 SYGVKD. Trimming shortened V by 2 bases and J by 1 base, and 11 bases separated the two germline ends. CDR3 length: 15 amino acids. CDR3 loop: CAISERNGRNTEAFF. In DNA, the CDR3 is TGTGCCATCAGTGAGAGGAACGGGAGGAACACTGAAGCTTTCTTT.

A word on this clonotype: One end of the junction is discordant with germline, which a read error may explain. The gene calls are TRBV20-1 and TRBJ1-4; weak D call: TRBD1 (6 bases). This CDR3 comprises 13 residues. From germline, CDR1 is DFQATT and CDR2 SNEGSKA (reference sequence). CDR3 sequence reads: CSAKTGSNEKRFF. The CDR3 DNA reads TGCAGTGCTAAGACAGGCTCTAATGAAAAACGGTTTTTT.

The DNA of the CDR3 is TGTGCCAGCAGCCCCCCCAGGGGTAACAAAAACATTCAGTACTTC. Protein product: CASSPPRGNKNIQYF. The chain joins TRBV7-2 to TRBJ2-4; a possible D gene is TRBD1 (6 bases). The germline CDR1 and CDR2 sequences are SGHTA and FQGNSA. V dropped 5 bases and J dropped 3 bases, with 14 bases sitting between them. The CDR3 is made up of 15 amino acids.

This chain connects TRBV12-3 or TRBV12-4 to TRBJ1-1; 7 bases are shared with TRBD1. Germline trimming cut 5 bases from V and 1 base from J; bases unmatched to any gene: 4. The CDR3 extends over 14 amino acids. DNA for the CDR3: TGTGCCAGCAGTGTCCGACAGGGGAACACTGAAGCTTTCTTT. It translates to CASSVRQGNTEAFF.

A few counts support this clonotype. The gene calls are TRBV4-1 and TRBJ2-7; 8 bases match TRBD1. The V and J ends lost 3 bases and 4 bases, in that order; junction bases with no gene match: 8. Germline V gene lookup returns CDR1 MGHRA and CDR2 YSYEKL. CDR3 length equals 15 residues. The CDR3 reads CASSHDRGSGYEQYF. As DNA, the CDR3 is TGCGCCAGCAGCCACGACAGGGGAAGCGGGTACGAGCAGTACTTC.

The J gene is TRBJ1-2, the V gene TRBV12-3 or TRBV12-4, with D hard to call. The CDR3 has 14 residues. With 4 bases removed from V and 4 bases from J, the gap between germline ends came to 13 bases. The DNA for the CDR3 is TGTGCCAGCAGTTCCGGACCCAAAATCTATGGCTACACCTTC. Protein product: CASSSGPKIYGYTF.

The chain couples TRBV18 to TRBJ2-5; perhaps D is TRBD1 or TRBD2 (5 bases each). Germline CDR1 is KGHSH and CDR2 is LQKENI. The CDR3 covers 13 residues. The V end lost 4 bases, the J end lost 5 bases, and 11 bases lay between the germline ends. The CDR3 DNA reads TGTGCCAGCTCACAGGACGAGGGGGAGACCCAGTACTTC. Its translation is CASSQDEGETQYF.

CDR3 residues: CASSPPLAGGTDTQYF. CDR3 bases: TGTGCCAGCAGCCCGCCGCTAGCGGGGGGGACAGATACGCAGTATTTT. The chain is built from TRBV9 and TRBJ2-3; TRBD2 matches at 12 bases. V was pared by 4 bases and J by 3 bases, with 6 bases of the junction left unmatched. Per germline, CDR1 SGDLS and CDR2 YYNGEE. This CDR3 has 16 amino acids.

This clonotype was seen just once. V and J are TRBV5-1 and TRBJ1-1; D perhaps matches TRBD1 (6 bases). V lost 1 base and J 1 base, leaving 17 bases between the germline ends. There are 17 residues in the CDR3. Germline-derived CDR1 and CDR2 are SGHRS and YFSETQ. The CDR3 reads CASSLTGTGLRNTEAFF. DNA for the CDR3: TGCGCCAGCAGCTTGACAGGGACGGGATTGCGGAACACTGAAGCTTTCTTT.